This T cell receptor beta chain is from a study of cytomegalovirus exposure and HLA in healthy donors. About the research overall: Across a few hundred genotyped donors, about 81% landed in the Caucasian-associated ancestry cluster. Study-wide points: Looking again later, the authors saw that most CMV-associated TCR beta chains seemed HLA-restricted. Researchers reportedly found TCR beta sequences accurately predicted most subjects' HLA-A and HLA-B alleles. There were fewer than 200 TCR beta chains listed as cytomegalovirus-associated.

PCR involved 60 Vbeta and 13 Jbeta primers. Data came from immunoSEQ multiplex PCR; TCRdb stores just in-frame clones and leaves some out. The sample data list 150,000 to 200,000 clones. With respect to this clone: Its antigen is as yet unknown.

The CDR3 contains 13 residues. The germline gives CDR1 MDHEN, CDR2 SYDVKM. The V gene lost 6 bases and the J gene lost 3 bases, with 9 bases spanning the gap. This chain joins TRBV28 and TRBJ1-5; no clear D. The sequence was obtained from a man aged 25 to 45 in good health and CMV-seronegative. Sequenced: PBMCs. In DNA, the CDR3 is TGTGCCAGCAGACGGGAAGCCAATCAGCCCCAGCATTTT. It translates to CASRREANQPQHF. The whole variable domain, filled in from reference TRBV28 and TRBJ1-5, reads DVKVTQSSRYLVKRTGEKVFLECVQDMDHENMFWYRQDPGLGLRLIYFSYDVKMKEKGDIPEGYSVSREKKERFSLILESASTNQTSMYLCASRREANQPQHFGDGTRLSIL.